There are many counts of the clone carrying this T cell receptor beta chain. Its antigen is unidentified. Library preparation (for TCRbeta) was performed with unique molecular identifiers. Each CDR3 protein is one row after TCRdb ran MiXCR on the PCR reads. This sample yields about 200,000 distinct CDR3 sequences, of which 7% to 9% are seen a single time; 35% to 45% belongs to the top ten. The sample belongs to a study of T-cell reconstitution after alpha-beta-depleted transplantation in children. Whole-study results and caveats: Reportedly, alpha-beta T cells present about two months post-transplant originated from several hundred expanded clones of graft origin.

Looked up from germline, CDR1 is SQVTM and CDR2 is ANQGSEA. The CDR3 consists of 15 residues. Trimming cost V 7 bases and J 6 bases, with 21 bases left between them. This chain links TRBV29-1 with TRBJ2-2, with a weak D call TRBD1 (5 bases). This specimen consisted of PBMCs, mostly from graft donor cells, obtained 360 days after TCRalphabeta/CD19-depleted stem cell transplant. This sequence originates from a male patient under 10 years old who had a stem cell transplant for acute myeloid leukemia, so the T cells may come from the graft donor. This CDR3 is CSALNGWAGSGELFF. The DNA of the CDR3 is TGCAGCGCCCTGAATGGCTGGGCAGGGTCCGGGGAGCTGTTTTTT.